This TCR beta chain came from a study of T cell responses to AZD1222 COVID-19 vaccine. Clones were sequenced by immunoSEQ multiplex PCR, and TCRdb holds only the in-frame ones, with some missing. The sample lists some 130,000 clones, approximately 90% occurring once. Trimming removed 6 bases from V and 2 bases from J, with 16 bases in between. This CDR3 contains 15 residues. CDR1 and CDR2 from the germline V gene are LNHDA and SQIVND (reference sequence). Here the sequenced sample was peripheral blood, taken on day 0 of AZD1222 vaccination. This chain joins TRBV19 and TRBJ1-2; D might be TRBD1 (5 bases). This clonotype originated in an adult in good health. The CDR3 coding sequence is TGTGCCAGTAGCTCAGCGCAGACAGTCAACTATGGCTACACCTTC. It specifies CASSSAQTVNYGYTF. The whole variable domain, remainder taken from reference TRBV19 and TRBJ1-2, is DGGITQSPKYLFRKEGQNVTLSCEQNLNHDAMYWYRQDPGQGLRLIYYSQIVNDFQKGDIAEGYSVSREKKESFPLTVTSAQKNPTAFYLCASSSAQTVNYGYTFGSGTRLTVV.